This T cell receptor (beta chain) was profiled in a study of CD8 T cells in Susac syndrome. Study-wide results and caveats: The study's TCR sequencing and HLA analysis drew on a certain number of individuals. That number was acknowledged as relatively small.

In the case of this clonotype: Its antigen is undetermined.

Reverse transcription of 0.5 to 1 ug RNA was performed with random hexamers. Multiplex immunoSEQ PCR targeted 54 Vbeta and 13 Jbeta TCR beta segments. TCRdb re-called the immunoSEQ multiplex PCR reads through MiXCR, storing one row per CDR3 protein. The sample lists approximately 140,000 distinct CDR3 sequences, 85% to 95% occurring once. Peripheral blood CD8+ and CD4+ T cells were profiled by TCR beta sequencing. Purification of the CD8+ and CD4+ T cells relied on negative isolation, and TEMRA cells underwent FACS enrichment. The receptor comes from a human donor in good health. Sequenced sample: CD8+ T cells from PBMCs.

This CDR3 is CASSLQGDREDTQYF. DNA for the CDR3: TGTGCCAGCAGTTTACAGGGTGATCGTGAAGATACGCAGTATTTT. This chain uses TRBV27 with TRBJ2-3, with D possibly being TRBD1 (5 bases). Germline CDR1 is MNHEY and CDR2 is SMNVEV (reference sequence). The CDR3 has 15 residues. With 2 bases removed from V and 5 bases from J, the gap between germline ends came to 14 bases.